These T cell receptor beta chains were read from a single sample in a study of CD8 T cells in ankylosing spondylitis. One entry per CDR3 protein results from TCRdb running MiXCR on the 5' RACE reads. The sample lists over 30,000 distinct CDR3 sequences, roughly an eighth occurring once. The sample taken for sequencing was synovial fluid, either unsorted or a sorted T cell fraction (not recorded which). Receptor source: a male donor with ankylosing spondylitis. The CDR3 runs from the conserved cysteine through the conserved F or W. Each record gives: J gene, V gene, clone size, CDR3 length, CDR3 protein. A clone size is listed for some rows: how often the clone was seen (once, few, many), or a class if it is expanded.

J gene: TRBJ2-7
V gene: TRBV27
clone size: few
CDR3 length: 15
CDR3 protein: CASSLRASVGYEQYF

J gene: TRBJ2-2
V gene: TRBV28
clone size: few
CDR3 length: 17
CDR3 protein: CASSPWDEGGDTGELFF

J gene: TRBJ1-1
V gene: TRBV27
clone size: -
CDR3 length: 14
CDR3 protein: CASSLIPQNTEAFF

J gene: TRBJ2-7
V gene: TRBV4-3
clone size: few
CDR3 length: 16
CDR3 protein: CASSQISGGPSYEQYF

J gene: TRBJ1-5
V gene: TRBV6-2/TRBV6-3
clone size: many
CDR3 length: 17
CDR3 protein: CASSYSPTGLGDQPQHF

J gene: TRBJ2-4
V gene: TRBV20-1
clone size: many
CDR3 length: 16
CDR3 protein: CSAGARRGGMRNIQYF

J gene: TRBJ1-5
V gene: TRBV6-2/TRBV6-3
clone size: few
CDR3 length: 18
CDR3 protein: CASSYGARVYHQGQPQHF

J gene: TRBJ1-5
V gene: TRBV19
clone size: many
CDR3 length: 16
CDR3 protein: CASSIALTLTHQPQHF

J gene: TRBJ1-1
V gene: TRBV24-1
clone size: many
CDR3 length: 11
CDR3 protein: CATTYGSEAFF

J gene: TRBJ1-2
V gene: TRBV5-1
clone size: few
CDR3 length: 14
CDR3 protein: CASSYIFGPLGYTF

J gene: TRBJ2-1
V gene: TRBV19
clone size: -
CDR3 length: 13
CDR3 protein: CASAGTGINEQFF

J gene: TRBJ2-1
V gene: TRBV6-4
clone size: -
CDR3 length: 15
CDR3 protein: CASSDTSGGANEQFF

J gene: TRBJ2-1
V gene: TRBV4-1
clone size: many
CDR3 length: 17
CDR3 protein: CASSHPEGGVTYNEQFF

J gene: TRBJ2-5
V gene: TRBV20-1
clone size: many
CDR3 length: 13
CDR3 protein: CSARRRGQETQYF

J gene: TRBJ2-1
V gene: TRBV10-2
clone size: -
CDR3 length: 15
CDR3 protein: CASMGILAGYNEQFF

J gene: TRBJ1-2
V gene: TRBV12-3/TRBV12-4
clone size: -
CDR3 length: 14
CDR3 protein: CASNIIGGGYGYTF

J gene: TRBJ2-3
V gene: TRBV20-1
clone size: -
CDR3 length: 16
CDR3 protein: CSATLVRVEPTDTQYF

J gene: TRBJ2-1
V gene: TRBV20-1
clone size: many
CDR3 length: 13
CDR3 protein: CSARGGGYNEQFF

J gene: TRBJ1-2
V gene: TRBV12-3/TRBV12-4
clone size: -
CDR3 length: 15
CDR3 protein: CASRGTGGARNGYTF

J gene: TRBJ2-1
V gene: TRBV7-9
clone size: -
CDR3 length: 12
CDR3 protein: CASSKIYNEQFF

J gene: TRBJ1-5
V gene: TRBV7-9
clone size: medium-sized
CDR3 length: 15
CDR3 protein: CASSPTSAGNQPQHF

J gene: TRBJ1-2
V gene: TRBV28
clone size: few
CDR3 length: 13
CDR3 protein: CASKRRDRYGYTF

J gene: TRBJ2-7
V gene: TRBV7-9
clone size: few
CDR3 length: 16
CDR3 protein: CASSPRGGQGAYEQYF

J gene: TRBJ2-2
V gene: TRBV28
clone size: many
CDR3 length: 18
CDR3 protein: CASSLLASGGLPGGELFF

J gene: TRBJ2-2
V gene: TRBV5-1
clone size: many
CDR3 length: 12
CDR3 protein: CASSLNTGELFF

J gene: TRBJ2-7
V gene: TRBV7-6
clone size: -
CDR3 length: 14
CDR3 protein: CASSSPGLRSEQYF

J gene: TRBJ2-7
V gene: TRBV27
clone size: few
CDR3 length: 16
CDR3 protein: CASSPLPYISAYEQYF

J gene: TRBJ2-6
V gene: TRBV7-9
clone size: few
CDR3 length: 15
CDR3 protein: CASSPTGKGANVLTF

J gene: TRBJ2-3
V gene: TRBV7-6
clone size: few
CDR3 length: 16
CDR3 protein: CASSPFIAGGPDTQYF

J gene: TRBJ2-1
V gene: TRBV20-1
clone size: few
CDR3 length: 15
CDR3 protein: CSAGPSGPTYNEQFF

J gene: TRBJ1-1
V gene: TRBV29-1
clone size: few
CDR3 length: 12
CDR3 protein: CSGAGGPGEAFF

J gene: TRBJ2-2
V gene: TRBV6-2/TRBV6-3
clone size: few
CDR3 length: 14
CDR3 protein: CASSYEQETGELFF

J gene: TRBJ2-5
V gene: TRBV6-1
clone size: -
CDR3 length: 15
CDR3 protein: CASSELGGTQETQYF

J gene: TRBJ2-7
V gene: TRBV7-2
clone size: many
CDR3 length: 14
CDR3 protein: CASSLEVSSYEQYF

J gene: TRBJ2-3
V gene: TRBV10-3
clone size: -
CDR3 length: 14
CDR3 protein: CAISEYGLTDTQYF

J gene: TRBJ2-7
V gene: TRBV12-3/TRBV12-4
clone size: many
CDR3 length: 15
CDR3 protein: CASSFPGQGAYEQYF

J gene: TRBJ2-5
V gene: TRBV9
clone size: few
CDR3 length: 14
CDR3 protein: CASSVGGEVETQYF

J gene: TRBJ1-1
V gene: TRBV4-3
clone size: many
CDR3 length: 13
CDR3 protein: CASSLGTAIEAFF

J gene: TRBJ2-1
V gene: TRBV3-1
clone size: -
CDR3 length: 21
CDR3 protein: CASSQRGRLSGLAGSYNEQFF

J gene: TRBJ1-1
V gene: TRBV29-1
clone size: many
CDR3 length: 12
CDR3 protein: CSVYRGNTEAFF

J gene: TRBJ2-5
V gene: TRBV20-1
clone size: -
CDR3 length: 13
CDR3 protein: CSVGTLSPETQYF

J gene: TRBJ1-4
V gene: TRBV28
clone size: many
CDR3 length: 12
CDR3 protein: CASSLFGEKLFF

J gene: TRBJ2-7
V gene: TRBV7-9
clone size: many
CDR3 length: 14
CDR3 protein: CASSPPSGSYEQYF

J gene: TRBJ1-6
V gene: TRBV4-2
clone size: many
CDR3 length: 14
CDR3 protein: CASSRDRENSPLHF

J gene: TRBJ2-7
V gene: TRBV4-3
clone size: -
CDR3 length: 15
CDR3 protein: CASSQGAPSSYEQYF

J gene: TRBJ1-1
V gene: TRBV6-2/TRBV6-3
clone size: -
CDR3 length: 16
CDR3 protein: CASSYSRGFMNTEAFF

J gene: TRBJ2-1
V gene: TRBV28
clone size: many
CDR3 length: 16
CDR3 protein: CASSLGGVWSYNEQFF

J gene: TRBJ2-5
V gene: TRBV10-3
clone size: many
CDR3 length: 14
CDR3 protein: CAISEGQEQETQYF

J gene: TRBJ2-7
V gene: TRBV6-6
clone size: many
CDR3 length: 15
CDR3 protein: CASSYSTSGGDEQYF